This record concerns one T cell receptor beta chain sequence. This record belongs to a study of blood T cell repertoires in COVID-19. Background on the study: Italy, Spain and the United States were the sources of the convalescent and acute COVID-19 samples. T cells, B-cell-depleted T cells, or PBMCs provided the cDNA or gDNA that served as material.

Under the authors' procedure: Scientists estimated how many nucleated cells there were by amplifying reference gene primers. Clones were sequenced by immunoSEQ multiplex PCR, and TCRdb holds only the in-frame ones, with some missing. That table supplies the V and J calls and clone size; D and trimming were determined from the DNA. The data contain around 170,000 clones, approximately 90% of them singletons. V gave up 5 bases and J gave up 10 bases; unmatched junction bases: 9. Germline-derived CDR1 and CDR2 are SGHRS and YFSETQ. CDR3 size: 13 residues. The chain joins TRBV5-1 to TRBJ1-1, with 9 bases aligning to TRBD1. Sample: peripheral blood. The origin of this receptor is a man aged 55-75 years with acute or convalescent COVID-19. The CDR3 DNA is TGCGCCAGCAGTAGGGACAGGGCCGAGAGAGCTTTCTTT. This codes for CASSRDRAERAFF. Based on the CDR3 plus reference TRBV5-1 and TRBJ1-1, the full variable domain is KAGVTQTPRYLIKTRGQQVTLSCSPISGHRSVSWYQQTPGQGLQFLFEYFSETQRNKGNFPGRFSGRQFSNSRSEMNVSTLELGDSALYLCASSRDRAERAFFGQGTRLTVV.